The T cell receptor (beta chain) under discussion was sequenced for a study of OX40 agonist ivuxolimab in advanced cancers. Study-wide context: Patients were dosed with the agonistic anti-OX40 (CD134) antibody ivuxolimab. At 0.01 to 10 mg/kg, ivuxolimab was administered intravenously to patients every 2 weeks. Of the patients, three showed partial responses, one with hepatocellular carcinoma and two with cutaneous melanoma.

The table came from immunoSEQ multiplex PCR; TCRdb's copy has only in-frame clones and leaves some out. The sample lists some 35,000 clones, approximately 78% occurring once. For this clone: Its antigen is not known.

The study, taken as a whole, reports: At 0.1 to 3.0 mg/kg, CD4+ and CD8+ blood T cells expanded clonally by week 6.

The germline gives CDR1 SGHRS, CDR2 YFSETQ. V dropped 2 bases and J dropped 0 bases, with 6 bases sitting between them. The CDR3 length is 14 residues. The genes are TRBV5-1 and TRBJ2-1; D is unresolved. The sequence was collected from an adult with an advanced solid tumor such as melanoma, head and neck, liver or kidney cancer. The source material was CD4+ or CD8+ T cells sorted from blood, sampled in a trial of the OX40 agonist ivuxolimab. The CDR3 loop is CASSLSSSYNEQFF. In DNA form, the CDR3 reads TGCGCCAGCAGCTTAAGCAGCTCCTACAATGAGCAGTTCTTC.